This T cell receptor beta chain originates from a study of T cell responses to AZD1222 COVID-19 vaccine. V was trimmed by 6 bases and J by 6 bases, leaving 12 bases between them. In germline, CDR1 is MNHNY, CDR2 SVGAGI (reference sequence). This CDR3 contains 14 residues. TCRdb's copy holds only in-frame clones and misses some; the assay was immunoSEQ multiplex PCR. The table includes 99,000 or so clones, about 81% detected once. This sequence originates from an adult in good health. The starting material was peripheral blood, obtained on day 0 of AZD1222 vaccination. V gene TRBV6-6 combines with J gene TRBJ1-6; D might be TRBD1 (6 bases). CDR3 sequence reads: CASRQGPLNSPLHF. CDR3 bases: TGTGCCAGCAGACAGGGACCTCTTAATTCACCCCTCCACTTT.